This T cell receptor beta chain stems from a study of CD8+ T cells in alopecia areata. Extracted RNA was reverse transcribed into cDNA, the sequencing template. Assay: immunoSEQ multiplex PCR; the TCRdb copy retains only in-frame clones and omits some. Altogether around 290,000 clones were found in the sample, and no singletons occur. The sorting of pooled cutaneous lymph node cells relied on CD4, CD8alpha, NKG2D, NKG2ACE and other markers. V lost 0 bases and J lost 2, with 8 bases in between. CDR1 NNHNN and CDR2 SYGAGS come from the germline V gene (reference sequence). The length of the CDR3 is 15 residues. In this sample, this clone turned up a few times. These gene names are mouse names. The missing CDR3 end, 4 residues past where the read stops, is filled in from the germline J gene.

The TCR sequence derives from a C3H/HeJ mouse with alopecia areata. This mouse strain has H2-k as its MHC haplotype. The chain carries TRBV13-2 and TRBJ2-2, with D tentatively TRBD2 (5 bases). Sequenced: CD4+ T cells sorted from a lymph node. The CDR3: CASGDAVGNTGQLYF. Incomplete CDR3 DNA: TGTGCCAGCGGTGATGCGGTGGGGAACACCGGG.